This T cell receptor beta chain comes out of a study of blood T cells in healthy people across ages. This clonotype was observed a few times. What it recognizes is unknown. The authors ran a second PCR of about 7 to 11 cycles using a sample-barcoded 5' primer and a J-beta primer mix. TCRdb passed the 5' RACE reads through MiXCR, listing each CDR3 protein once. The profile shows about 640,000 distinct CDR3 sequences, approximately 30% of them singletons. Drawn from each donor were roughly 10 milliliters of peripheral blood. Germline V gene data show CDR1 as MDHEN and CDR2 as SYDVKM. The CDR3 consists of 16 residues. V was pared by 8 bases and J by 0 bases, with 19 bases between. Study-wide findings and caveats: Samples with more naive T cells showed higher observed beta diversity. Investigators treated diversity estimates from one million T cells as underestimates. Diversity was higher, and naive CD4+ cells more numerous, in long-lived donors than in aged donors.

Input material: blood. The V gene is TRBV28, the J gene TRBJ1-2; D might be TRBD1 (6 bases). This clonotype was obtained from a woman over 75 in good health. The CDR3 sequence is CASDRSRGGSNYGYTF. CDR3 sequence (DNA): TGTGCCAGCGACAGGAGTCGAGGGGGTTCTAACTATGGCTACACCTTC.